One TCR beta chain is described in this entry. No antigen is known for it. These data are taken from a study of Tregs in tolerant kidney transplant recipients. Study details: Recipient cells were told from donor cells by antibody staining.

The CDR3 length is 11 residues. The V gene lost 7 bases and the J gene lost 2 bases, with 8 bases spanning the gap. CDR1 and CDR2 (germline): DFQATT, SNEGSKA (reference sequence). Clones were sequenced by immunoSEQ multiplex PCR, and TCRdb holds only the in-frame ones, with some missing. The table lists tens of thousands of clones, 82% of them singletons. The genes are TRBV20-1 and TRBJ2-5; D gene unclear. The sequence came from a human donor in good health. Sequencing used Tregs from blood cultured with allogeneic cells. CDR3 protein: CSGMGQETQYF. CDR3 DNA: TGCAGTGGTATGGGTCAAGAGACCCAGTACTTC.